One sample yielded the 28 T cell receptor beta chains listed below, sequenced in a study of PD-1 blockade in classical Hodgkin lymphoma. Time point meaning: cycle 4 day 1 (C4D1), after less than seven weeks of nivolumab. Every patient was affected by relapse after autologous stem cell transplantation, while exposure to brentuximab vedotin was not uniform. Here immunoSEQ multiplex PCR was the method, and the copy in TCRdb shows in-frame clones only, minus some. This sample has 7,000 or so clones, with 76% found just once. The source was peripheral blood mononuclear cells (PBMCs), collected before the fourth cycle of nivolumab. These TCRs come from a human donor with classical Hodgkin lymphoma.

This chain links TRBV7-9 with TRBJ1-1, with unresolved D. The germline V and J ends were trimmed by 1 base and 0 bases, with 6 bases remaining between them. The CDR3 has 14 residues. Germline CDR1 reads SEHNR; CDR2 reads FQNEAQ (reference sequence). The CDR3 DNA sequence: TGTGCCAGCAGCTTAGGGCACTTGAACACTGAAGCTTTCTTT. Its translation is CASSLGHLNTEAFF.

This chain connects TRBV7-6 to TRBJ1-1; 7 bases match TRBD1. The CDR3 totals 18 residues. Germline V lookup: CDR1 SGHVS, CDR2 FNYEAQ. V lost 4 bases and J lost 2; bases outside the gene matches: 16. This chain's CDR3 is CASSSRSEGAQSNTEAFF. CDR3 coding DNA: TGTGCCAGCAGCTCCAGATCAGAGGGGGCACAGTCAAACACTGAAGCTTTCTTT.

This sequence joins TRBV6-5 and TRBJ2-5; D is ambiguous. This CDR3 has 14 residues. Germline values: CDR1 MNHEY, CDR2 SVGAGI. V lost 0 bases and J lost 1, with 6 bases in between. This chain's CDR3 is CASSYSWGQETQYF. DNA for the CDR3: TGTGCCAGCAGTTACTCGTGGGGCCAAGAGACCCAGTACTTC.

This clone was picked up one time. This sequence joins TRBV10-3 and TRBJ2-1; 10 bases agree with TRBD2. CDR3 length: 15 amino acids. V lost 2 bases and J lost 3; bases outside the gene matches: 1. Germline CDR1 ENHRY, CDR2 SYGVKD. CDR3 DNA sequence: TGTGCCATCAGTGAGGTAGCGGGAGGCTACAATGAGCAGTTCTTC. Translating gives CAISEVAGGYNEQFF.

The rearrangement joins TRBV15 to TRBJ2-1, with TRBD2 identical over 10 bases. Germline trimming cut 8 bases from V and 4 bases from J; bases unmatched to any gene: 14. Per the germline V gene, CDR1 is LNHNV and CDR2 is YYDKDF (reference sequence). CDR3 length: 17 residues. The DNA for the CDR3 is TGTGCCACCTCTAACCCAGGACTAGCGGCCATTTACAATGAGCAGTTCTTC. This encodes CATSNPGLAAIYNEQFF.

In this sample, this clone turned up once. The chain has TRBV6-1 and TRBJ2-1, with 8 bases matching TRBD2. V shed 4 bases, J shed 3 bases, and the junction held 5 bases outside the gene matches. The CDR3 has 15 amino acids. Germline V gene sequence: CDR1 MNHNS, CDR2 SASEGT. In DNA, the CDR3 is TGTGCCAGCAGTGCTCGGGAGGGCCACTACAATGAGCAGTTCTTC. It encodes CASSAREGHYNEQFF.

By proportion, this clone is large. The chain combines TRBV9 with TRBJ2-7, with D uncertain. V lost 0 bases to trimming and J lost 1 base, with 11 bases between them. Germline values: CDR1 SGDLS, CDR2 YYNGEE. The CDR3 is made up of 15 amino acids. This chain's CDR3 is CASSVDGAASYEQYF. DNA of the CDR3: TGTGCCAGCAGCGTAGACGGTGCGGCTTCCTACGAGCAGTACTTC.

This clone was observed a handful of times. The V gene is TRBV11-3, the J gene TRBJ2-1; TRBD2 aligns across 14 bases. V lost 1 base, J lost 7 bases, and 6 bases stayed unmatched. The CDR3 contains 17 residues. The germline gives CDR1 SGHNT, CDR2 YENEEA. CDR3 amino acids: CASSLGGGLAGDNEQFF. The CDR3 region has the DNA TGTGCCAGCAGCTTAGGTGGGGGACTAGCGGGAGATAATGAGCAGTTCTTC.

The chain employs TRBV18 and TRBJ1-3; D unresolved. With 3 bases removed from V and 2 bases from J, the gap between germline ends came to 2 bases. The CDR3 length is 12 residues. The germline CDR1 and CDR2 sequences are KGHSH and LQKENI. CDR3: CASSPPGNTIYF. As DNA, the CDR3 is TGTGCCAGCTCACCCCCTGGAAACACCATATATTTT.

V gene TRBV10-3 combines with J gene TRBJ2-7, with D possibly TRBD1 on 6 matching bases. CDR1 ENHRY and CDR2 SYGVKD come from the germline V gene. The V gene lost 5 bases and the J gene lost 1 base, with 12 bases spanning the gap. This CDR3 has 14 amino acids. The CDR3 DNA reads TGTGCCATCAGTCGGGACACTGGGTCCTACGAGCAGTACTTC. Residues: CAISRDTGSYEQYF.

In this sample, this clone turned up a few times. The chain uses TRBV29-1 and TRBJ1-2; D is unresolved. V lost 0 bases and J lost 4, with 12 bases in between. The CDR3 has 14 amino acids. Looked up from germline, CDR1 is SQVTM and CDR2 is ANQGSEA. DNA for the CDR3: TGCAGCGTTGAAGAGGACGAAGGGATCTATGGCTACACCTTC. It is translated as CSVEEDEGIYGYTF.

This sequence joins TRBV2 and TRBJ2-7; TRBD2 agrees at 13 bases. CDR1 and CDR2 (germline): SNHLY, FYNNEI. This CDR3 has 15 amino acids. After removal of 5 bases from V and 6 bases from J, the junction contained 7 bases not matched to a gene. The CDR3 loop is CASSPRLAGGSEQYF. The DNA for the CDR3 is TGTGCCAGCAGTCCCCGACTAGCGGGAGGAAGCGAGCAGTACTTC.

J is TRBJ1-4 and V is TRBV28; no firm D call. Between the trimmed V and J ends, which lost 4 bases and 7 bases, there was a span of 19 bases. The CDR3 extends over 16 amino acids. Germline V gene data show CDR1 as MDHEN and CDR2 as SYDVKM. CDR3 sequence: CASSCNVGEGVEKLFF. The CDR3 region has the DNA TGTGCCAGCAGTTGCAATGTGGGAGAGGGAGTTGAAAAACTGTTTTTT.

The V gene is TRBV7-3, the J gene TRBJ2-5; 8 bases agree with TRBD2. The CDR3 loop spans 15 amino acids. CDR1 SGHTA and CDR2 FQGTGA come from the germline V gene. The junction had 6 bases not matched to a gene; V was cut back by 1 base and J by 5 bases. The CDR3 spells CASSLIPGGGETQYF. The CDR3 nucleotides are TGTGCCAGCAGCTTAATTCCGGGAGGGGGGGAGACCCAGTACTTC.

The chain carries TRBV7-2 and TRBJ2-3; D not certain. CDR1 SGHTA and CDR2 FQGNSA come from the germline V gene. The CDR3 has 14 residues. Trimming pared 8 bases from V and 2 bases from J, leaving 14 bases between. In nucleotides, the CDR3 is TGTGCCAGCCACCGCGGTGGAGACACAGATACGCAGTATTTT. Translated, it gives CASHRGGDTDTQYF.

The V and J genes are TRBV15 and TRBJ2-7; TRBD2 agrees at 9 bases. Per germline, CDR1 LNHNV and CDR2 YYDKDF (reference sequence). V lost 7 bases to trimming and J lost 3 bases; unmatched junction nucleotides: 10. This CDR3 spans 15 amino acids. CDR3 loop: CATTDSGSGSYEQYF. CDR3 DNA sequence: TGTGCCACCACAGATAGCGGGAGTGGGAGCTACGAGCAGTACTTC. Drawing the rest from reference TRBV15 and TRBJ2-7, the complete variable domain is DAMVIQNPRYQVTQFGKPVTLSCSQTLNHNVMYWYQQKSSQAPKLLFHYYDKDFNNEADTPDNFQSRRPNTSFCFLDIRSPGLGDTAMYLCATTDSGSGSYEQYFGPGTRLTVT.

This clone showed up just once. The chain joins TRBV9 to TRBJ2-1; perhaps TRBD1 as D (5 bases). Trimming took off 4 bases at V and 3 bases at J, with 11 bases between the two ends. CDR1 and CDR2 (germline): SGDLS, YYNGEE. The CDR3 length is 14 residues. CDR3 in DNA: TGTGCCAGCAGCCGGACAACGGTCTACAATGAGCAGTTCTTC. Translation gives CASSRTTVYNEQFF.

The genes are TRBV25-1 and TRBJ2-5; no clear D. Germline V CDR1 and CDR2: MGHDK, SYGVNS. This CDR3 is 12 amino acids long. Between the trimmed V and J ends, which lost 6 bases and 5 bases, there was a span of 10 bases. The CDR3 sequence is CASSKLSETQYF. Here the CDR3 DNA reads TGTGCCAGCAGCAAACTTTCGGAGACCCAGTACTTC.

The CDR3 loop reads CASKFRTGGGYTF. The CDR3 DNA sequence: TGTGCCAGCAAGTTTAGGACAGGGGGTGGCTACACCTTC. The V and J genes are TRBV19 and TRBJ1-2, with 10 bases that match TRBD1. Germline V lookup: CDR1 LNHDA, CDR2 SQIVND (reference sequence). The CDR3 covers 13 residues. With V trimmed by 9 bases and J by 7 bases, 8 bases remained unmatched.

The chain joins TRBV5-1 to TRBJ2-7; weak D call: TRBD2 (6 bases). CDR3 length: 13 amino acids. Per germline, CDR1 SGHRS and CDR2 YFSETQ. With 5 bases removed from V and 2 bases from J, the gap between germline ends came to 11 bases. CDR3 protein: CASRWTGAYEQYF. The CDR3 DNA is TGCGCCAGCAGGTGGACGGGAGCCTACGAGCAGTACTTC.

Points on this clone: Mismatch with germline at one junction end may stem from a read error. The V and J genes are TRBV6-5 and TRBJ2-7; either TRBD1 or TRBD2 may fit D (6 bases each). CDR3 length: 15 residues. Looked up from germline, CDR1 is MNHEY and CDR2 is SVGAGI. The chain's CDR3 is CASSLSRGAAANLDF. The DNA for the CDR3 is TGTGCCAGCAGTCTCTCTAGGGGGGCCGCAGCGAACCTGGACTTC.

This clone qualifies as medium-sized. The rearrangement links TRBV4-3 to TRBJ2-7; TRBD1 agrees at 8 bases. The CDR3 runs 14 residues. Per germline, CDR1 LGHNA and CDR2 YSLEER. After removal of 5 bases from V and 4 bases from J, the junction contained 7 bases not matched to a gene. The CDR3 DNA reads TGCGCCAGCAGCTACGGACAGGGTTTGTACGAGCAGTACTTC. Its translation is CASSYGQGLYEQYF.

Only a few counts were recorded for this clone. V usage is TRBV7-2 and J usage is TRBJ1-5; 8 nucleotides match TRBD1. Germline CDR1 is SGHTA and CDR2 is FQGNSA. There are 17 residues in the CDR3. The ends lost 2 bases at V and 4 bases at J; junction bases unmatched: 10. CDR3: CASSLRISGTGNQPQHF. DNA of the CDR3: TGTGCCAGCAGCTTAAGGATCTCCGGGACAGGAAATCAGCCCCAGCATTTT.

This chain joins TRBV19 and TRBJ2-3; 9 bases align to TRBD2. The CDR3 contains 14 residues. The ends lost 4 bases at V and 1 base at J; junction bases unmatched: 0. Germline V gives CDR1 LNHDA, CDR2 SQIVND (reference sequence). For the CDR3, the DNA is TGTGCCAGTAGTACTAGCGGGGGCACAGATACGCAGTATTTT. The encoded protein is CASSTSGGTDTQYF.

Only a few counts were recorded for this clone. This chain uses TRBV27 with TRBJ2-7, with TRBD2 matching over 9 bases. This CDR3 has 13 residues. Germline CDR1 reads MNHEY; CDR2 reads SMNVEV (reference sequence). Trimming removed 6 bases from V and 5 bases from J; junction bases left unmatched: 5. CDR3 in amino acids: CASSWTSAHEQYF. The CDR3 DNA reads TGTGCCAGCAGCTGGACTAGCGCCCACGAGCAGTACTTC.

This chain uses TRBV28 with TRBJ1-5, with 9 bases that match TRBD1. CDR3 length: 15 amino acids. Germline trimming cut 4 bases from V and 5 bases from J; bases unmatched to any gene: 6. Germline V lookup: CDR1 MDHEN, CDR2 SYDVKM. The DNA for the CDR3 is TGTGCCAGCAGTTCCTCCGGGACAGGGTATCAGCCCCAGCATTTT. Translated: CASSSSGTGYQPQHF.

This chain connects TRBV7-8 to TRBJ2-7; 7 bases line up with TRBD1. This CDR3 region has 14 residues. Germline V gives CDR1 SGHVS, CDR2 FQNEAQ. Trimming cost V 7 bases and J 2 bases; bases outside gene matches: 8. CDR3 bases: TGTGCCAGCATCCAAGGGCAGGGGGCCTACGAGCAGTACTTC. It codes for CASIQGQGAYEQYF.

V and J are TRBV7-8 and TRBJ2-4; 11 nucleotides agree with TRBD2. Germline trimming cut 4 bases from V and 4 bases from J; bases unmatched to any gene: 12. The germline V gene has CDR1 SGHVS and CDR2 FQNEAQ. The CDR3 is made up of 18 amino acids. CDR3 in DNA: TGTGCCAGCAGCTGGCCCTCCGAGACTAGCGGGAATAAAAACATTCAGTACTTC. It yields the protein CASSWPSETSGNKNIQYF.